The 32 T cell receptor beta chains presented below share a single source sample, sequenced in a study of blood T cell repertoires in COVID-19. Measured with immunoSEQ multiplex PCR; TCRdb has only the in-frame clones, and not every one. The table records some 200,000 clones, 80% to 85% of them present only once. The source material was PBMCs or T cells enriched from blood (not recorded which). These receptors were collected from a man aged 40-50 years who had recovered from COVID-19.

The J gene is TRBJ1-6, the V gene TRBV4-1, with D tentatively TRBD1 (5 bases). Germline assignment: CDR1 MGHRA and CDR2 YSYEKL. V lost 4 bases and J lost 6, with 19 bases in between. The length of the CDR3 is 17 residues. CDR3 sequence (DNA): TGCGCCAGCAGCCCCTTTGACAGAGCCTCTGGTAATTCACCCCTCCACTTT. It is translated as CASSPFDRASGNSPLHF.

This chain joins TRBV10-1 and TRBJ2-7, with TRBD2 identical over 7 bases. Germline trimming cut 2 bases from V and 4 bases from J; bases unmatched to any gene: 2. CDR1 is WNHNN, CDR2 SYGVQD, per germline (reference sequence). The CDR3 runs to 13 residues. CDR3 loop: CASSETGRYEQYF. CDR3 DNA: TGCGCCAGCAGTGAGACCGGGAGGTACGAGCAGTACTTC.

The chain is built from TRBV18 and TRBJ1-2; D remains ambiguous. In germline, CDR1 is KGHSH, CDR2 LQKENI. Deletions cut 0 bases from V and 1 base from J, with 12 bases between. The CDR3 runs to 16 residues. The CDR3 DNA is TGTGCCAGCTCACCACCTTTTATGACAAGTAACTATGGCTACACCTTC. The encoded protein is CASSPPFMTSNYGYTF. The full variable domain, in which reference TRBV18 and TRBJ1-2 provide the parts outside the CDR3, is NAGVMQNPRHLVRRRGQEARLRCSPMKGHSHVYWYRQLPEEGLKFMVYLQKENIIDESGMPKERFSAEFPKEGPSILRIQQVVRGDSAAYFCASSPPFMTSNYGYTFGSGTRLTVV.

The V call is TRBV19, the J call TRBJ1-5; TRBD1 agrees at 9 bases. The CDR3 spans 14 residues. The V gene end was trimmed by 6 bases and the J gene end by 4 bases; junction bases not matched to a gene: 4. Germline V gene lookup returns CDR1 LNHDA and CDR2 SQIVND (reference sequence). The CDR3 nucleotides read TGTGCCAGTAGCCAGGGACAGGGAAATCAGCCCCAGCATTTT. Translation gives CASSQGQGNQPQHF.

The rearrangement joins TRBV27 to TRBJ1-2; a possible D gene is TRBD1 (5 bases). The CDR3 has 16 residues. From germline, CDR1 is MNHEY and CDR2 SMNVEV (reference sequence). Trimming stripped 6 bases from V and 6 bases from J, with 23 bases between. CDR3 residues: CASSLITSRVWDGYTF. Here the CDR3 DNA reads TGTGCCAGCAGCCTCATTACGTCCAGGGTATGGGATGGCTACACCTTC.

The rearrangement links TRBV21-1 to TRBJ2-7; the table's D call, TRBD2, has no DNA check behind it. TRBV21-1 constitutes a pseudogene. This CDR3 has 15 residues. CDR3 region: CASSKAVRGAYEQYF. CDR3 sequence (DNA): TGTGCCAGCAGCAAGGCGGTGCGGGGGGCCTACGAGCAGTACTTC.

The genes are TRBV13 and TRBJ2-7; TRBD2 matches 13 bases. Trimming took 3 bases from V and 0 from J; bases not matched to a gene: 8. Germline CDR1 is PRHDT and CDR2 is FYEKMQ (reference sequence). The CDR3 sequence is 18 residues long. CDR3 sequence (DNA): TGTGCCAGCAGCTTTAGCGGACTAGCGGGGGAAATCTCCTACGAGCAGTACTTC. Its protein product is CASSFSGLAGEISYEQYF.

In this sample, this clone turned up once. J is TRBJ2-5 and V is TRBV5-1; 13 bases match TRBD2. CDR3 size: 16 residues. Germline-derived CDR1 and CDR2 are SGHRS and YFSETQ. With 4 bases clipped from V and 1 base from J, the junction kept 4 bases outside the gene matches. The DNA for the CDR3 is TGCGCCAGCAGCGGCGGGACTAGCGGGGTCCAAGAGACCCAGTACTTC. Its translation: CASSGGTSGVQETQYF.

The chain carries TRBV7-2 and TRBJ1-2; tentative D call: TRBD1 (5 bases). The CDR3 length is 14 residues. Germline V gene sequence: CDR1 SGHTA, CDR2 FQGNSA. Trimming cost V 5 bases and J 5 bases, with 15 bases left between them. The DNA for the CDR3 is TGTGCCAGCAGCCACCCCCGGGCAGGGTATGGCTACACCTTC. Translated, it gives CASSHPRAGYGYTF. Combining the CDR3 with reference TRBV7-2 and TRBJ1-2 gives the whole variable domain GAGVSQSPSNKVTEKGKDVELRCDPISGHTALYWYRQSLGQGLEFLIYFQGNSAPDKSGLPSDRFSAERTGGSVSTLTIQRTQQEDSAVYLCASSHPRAGYGYTFGSGTRLTVV.

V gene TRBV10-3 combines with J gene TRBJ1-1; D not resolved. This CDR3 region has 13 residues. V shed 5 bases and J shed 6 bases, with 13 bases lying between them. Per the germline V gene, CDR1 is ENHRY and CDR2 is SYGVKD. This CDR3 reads CAISKTEPPEAFF. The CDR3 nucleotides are TGTGCCATCAGTAAAACGGAGCCCCCTGAAGCTTTCTTT.

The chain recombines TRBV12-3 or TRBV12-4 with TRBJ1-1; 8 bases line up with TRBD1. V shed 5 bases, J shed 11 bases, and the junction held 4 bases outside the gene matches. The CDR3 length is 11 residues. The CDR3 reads CASSGQGKAFF. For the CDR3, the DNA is TGTGCCAGCAGTGGACAGGGTAAGGCTTTCTTT.

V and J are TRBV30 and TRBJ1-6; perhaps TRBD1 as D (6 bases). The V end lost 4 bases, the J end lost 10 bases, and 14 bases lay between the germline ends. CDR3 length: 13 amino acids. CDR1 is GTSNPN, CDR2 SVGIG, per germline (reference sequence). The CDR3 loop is CAWTRQVGSPLHF. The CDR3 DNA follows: TGTGCCTGGACCCGACAGGTTGGATCACCCCTCCACTTT. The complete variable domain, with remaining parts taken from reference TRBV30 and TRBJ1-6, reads SQTIHQWPATLVQPVGSPLSLECTVEGTSNPNLYWYRQAAGRGLQLLFYSVGIGQISSEVPQNLSASRPQDRQFILSSKKLLLSDSGFYLCAWTRQVGSPLHFGNGTRLTVT.

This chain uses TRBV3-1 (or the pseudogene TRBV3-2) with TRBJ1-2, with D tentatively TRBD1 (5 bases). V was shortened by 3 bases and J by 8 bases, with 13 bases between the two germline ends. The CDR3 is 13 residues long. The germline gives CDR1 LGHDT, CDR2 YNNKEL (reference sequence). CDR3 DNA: TGTGCCAGCAGCCACATCTGGACAAACGGCTACACCTTC. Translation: CASSHIWTNGYTF.

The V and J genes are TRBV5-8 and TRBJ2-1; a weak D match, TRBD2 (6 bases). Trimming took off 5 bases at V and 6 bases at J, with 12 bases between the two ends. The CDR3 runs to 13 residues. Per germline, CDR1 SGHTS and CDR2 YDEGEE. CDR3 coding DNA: TGTGCCAGCAGTCCGGGGGAGGCCAATGAGCAGTTCTTC. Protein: CASSPGEANEQFF.

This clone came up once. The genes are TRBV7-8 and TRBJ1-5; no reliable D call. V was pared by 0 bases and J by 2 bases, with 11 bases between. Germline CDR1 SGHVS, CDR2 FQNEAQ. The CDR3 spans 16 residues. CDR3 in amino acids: CASSLARVGGNQPQHF. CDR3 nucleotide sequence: TGTGCCAGCAGCTTAGCGCGGGTGGGAGGCAATCAGCCCCAGCATTTT.

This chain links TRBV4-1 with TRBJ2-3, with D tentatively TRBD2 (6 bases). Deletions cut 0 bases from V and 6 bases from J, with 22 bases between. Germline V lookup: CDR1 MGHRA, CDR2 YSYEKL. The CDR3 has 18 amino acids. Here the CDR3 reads CASSQEPPLESGFDTQYF. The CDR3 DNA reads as TGCGCCAGCAGCCAAGAACCCCCCTTGGAAAGCGGGTTTGATACGCAGTATTTT.

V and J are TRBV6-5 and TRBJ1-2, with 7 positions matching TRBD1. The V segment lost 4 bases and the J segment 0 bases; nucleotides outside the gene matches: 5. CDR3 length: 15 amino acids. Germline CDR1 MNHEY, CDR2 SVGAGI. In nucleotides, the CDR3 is TGTGCCAGCAGTTTCACAGGGGCGACTAACTATGGCTACACCTTC. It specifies CASSFTGATNYGYTF.

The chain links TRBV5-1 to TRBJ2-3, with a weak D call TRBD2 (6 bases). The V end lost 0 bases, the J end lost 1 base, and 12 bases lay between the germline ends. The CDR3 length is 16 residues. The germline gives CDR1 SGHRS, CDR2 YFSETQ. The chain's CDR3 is CASSLGLSGGTDTQYF. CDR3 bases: TGCGCCAGCAGCTTGGGTCTCTCGGGGGGCACAGATACGCAGTATTTT.

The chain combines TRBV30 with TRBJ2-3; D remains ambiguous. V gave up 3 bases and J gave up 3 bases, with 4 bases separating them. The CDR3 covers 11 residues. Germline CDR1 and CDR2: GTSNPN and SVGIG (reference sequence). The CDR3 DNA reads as TGTGCCTGGAGCGGGACAGATACGCAGTATTTT. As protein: CAWSGTDTQYF. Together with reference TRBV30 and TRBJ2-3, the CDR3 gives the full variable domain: SQTIHQWPATLVQPVGSPLSLECTVEGTSNPNLYWYRQAAGRGLQLLFYSVGIGQISSEVPQNLSASRPQDRQFILSSKKLLLSDSGFYLCAWSGTDTQYFGPGTRLTVL.

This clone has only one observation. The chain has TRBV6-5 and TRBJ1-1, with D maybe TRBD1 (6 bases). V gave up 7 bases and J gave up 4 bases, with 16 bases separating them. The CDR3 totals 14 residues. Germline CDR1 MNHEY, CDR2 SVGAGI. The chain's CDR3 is CASNLQGPGTEAFF. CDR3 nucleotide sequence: TGTGCCAGCAACCTACAGGGCCCTGGCACTGAAGCTTTCTTT.

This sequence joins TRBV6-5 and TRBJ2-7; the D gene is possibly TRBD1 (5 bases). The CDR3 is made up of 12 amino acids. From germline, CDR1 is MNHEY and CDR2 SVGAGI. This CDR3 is CASRTGSYEQYF. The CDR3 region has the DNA TGTGCATCAAGAACAGGTTCGTACGAGCAGTACTTC.

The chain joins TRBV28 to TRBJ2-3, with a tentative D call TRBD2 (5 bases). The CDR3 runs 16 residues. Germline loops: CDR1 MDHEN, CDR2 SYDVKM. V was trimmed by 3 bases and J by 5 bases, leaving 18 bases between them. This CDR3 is CASSFSGSLSKDTQYF. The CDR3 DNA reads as TGTGCCAGCAGTTTCTCGGGGTCTCTTTCAAAAGATACGCAGTATTTT.

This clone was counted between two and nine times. The DNA for the CDR3 is TGCGCCAGCAGCCAAGGCTTTCTTATAGAGGTGGAAGGCTCTGAAGCTTTCTTT. It codes for CASSQGFLIEVEGSEAFF. The chain uses TRBV4-3 and TRBJ1-1; D call uncertain. The CDR3 runs to 18 residues. Germline V gene data show CDR1 as LGHNA and CDR2 as YSLEER. Trimming took off 1 base at V and 6 bases at J, with 24 bases between the two ends.

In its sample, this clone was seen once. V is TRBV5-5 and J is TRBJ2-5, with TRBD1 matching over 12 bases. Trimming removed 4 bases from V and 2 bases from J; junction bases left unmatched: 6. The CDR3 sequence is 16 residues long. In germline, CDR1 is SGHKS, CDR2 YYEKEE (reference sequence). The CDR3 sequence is CASSPGDRGHQETQYF. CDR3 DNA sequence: TGTGCCAGCAGCCCCGGGGACAGGGGGCATCAAGAGACCCAGTACTTC.

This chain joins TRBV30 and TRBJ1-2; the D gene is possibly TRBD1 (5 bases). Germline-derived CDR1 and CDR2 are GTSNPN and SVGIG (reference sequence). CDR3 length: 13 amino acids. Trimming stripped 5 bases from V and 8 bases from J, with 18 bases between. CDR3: CAWVAGTTRGYTF. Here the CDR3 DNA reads TGTGCCTGGGTCGCCGGGACTACGAGGGGCTACACCTTC.

The DNA for the CDR3 is TGTGCCAGCAGCTTAAGGGGTCACGGCTACACCTTC. Translation gives CASSLRGHGYTF. J is TRBJ1-2 and V is TRBV7-9, with TRBD1 as a possible D gene (5 bases). The germline gives CDR1 SEHNR, CDR2 FQNEAQ (reference sequence). V lost 2 bases and J 8 bases, leaving 9 bases between the germline ends. The CDR3 length is 12 residues.

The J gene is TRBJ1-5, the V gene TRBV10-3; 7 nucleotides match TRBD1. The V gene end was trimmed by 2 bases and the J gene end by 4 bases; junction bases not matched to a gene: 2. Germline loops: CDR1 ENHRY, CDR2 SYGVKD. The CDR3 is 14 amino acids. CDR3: CAISEPGGNQPQHF. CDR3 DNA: TGTGCCATCAGTGAGCCAGGGGGTAATCAGCCCCAGCATTTT.

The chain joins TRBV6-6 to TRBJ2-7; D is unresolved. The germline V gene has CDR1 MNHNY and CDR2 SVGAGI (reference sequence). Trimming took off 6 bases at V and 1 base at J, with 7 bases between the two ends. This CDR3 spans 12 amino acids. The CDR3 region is CASRSFSYEQYF. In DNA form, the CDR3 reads TGTGCCAGCAGATCCTTTTCCTACGAGCAGTACTTC.

The CDR3 sequence is CASSPLAGGPRGETQYF. CDR3 DNA sequence: TGTGCCAGCAGCCCACTAGCGGGGGGGCCCCGGGGAGAGACCCAGTACTTC. The V and J genes are TRBV5-4 and TRBJ2-5, with 13 bases that match TRBD2. Per the germline V gene, CDR1 is SGHNT and CDR2 is YYREEE (reference sequence). CDR3 length: 17 amino acids. Germline trimming cut 4 bases from V and 4 bases from J; bases unmatched to any gene: 10.

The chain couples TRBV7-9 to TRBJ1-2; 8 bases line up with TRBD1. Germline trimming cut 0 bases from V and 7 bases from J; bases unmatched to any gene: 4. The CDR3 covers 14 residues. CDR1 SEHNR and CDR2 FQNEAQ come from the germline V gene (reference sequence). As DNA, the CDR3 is TGTGCCAGCAGCTTAGCGCGAACAGGGGGTGGCTACACCTTC. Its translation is CASSLARTGGGYTF.

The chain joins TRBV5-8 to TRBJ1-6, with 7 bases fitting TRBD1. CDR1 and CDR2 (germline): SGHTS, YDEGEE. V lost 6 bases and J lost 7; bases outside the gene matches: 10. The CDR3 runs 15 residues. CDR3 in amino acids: CASNSEGAGNSPLHF. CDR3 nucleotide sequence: TGTGCCAGCAACTCGGAGGGGGCTGGAAATTCACCCCTCCACTTT.

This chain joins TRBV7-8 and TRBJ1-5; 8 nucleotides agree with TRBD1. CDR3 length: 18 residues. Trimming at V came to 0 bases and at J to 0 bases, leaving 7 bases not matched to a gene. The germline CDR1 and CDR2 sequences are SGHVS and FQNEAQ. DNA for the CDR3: TGTGCCAGCAGCTTAGCGTATTGGGGACAGGATAGCAATCAGCCCCAGCATTTT. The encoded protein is CASSLAYWGQDSNQPQHF.